What follows is one TCR beta chain and its context. The antigen remains undetermined. This sample was taken from a study of a mutant IDH1 vaccine in newly diagnosed glioma. Study summary: Patients got their first vaccination 4-6 weeks after radiotherapy alone, or with temozolomide cycles. Most had both radiotherapy and temozolomide beforehand; others had only one.

Per the germline V gene, CDR1 is GTSNPN and CDR2 is SVGIG (reference sequence). The CDR3 consists of 15 residues. The junction had 8 bases not matched to a gene; V was cut back by 3 bases and J by 4 bases. Time point here: week 5, during vaccination. The vaccine gave 300 ug of a 20-mer mutant IDH1 peptide subcutaneously per dose. New WHO grade 3 or 4 astrocytomas that were IDH1-mutant and ATRX-lost occurred in the donors. Here immunoSEQ multiplex PCR was the method, and the copy in TCRdb shows in-frame clones only, minus some. Here the sample spans 30,000 to 35,000 clones, roughly 83% being singletons.

This chain connects TRBV30 to TRBJ2-1, with 8 nucleotides matching TRBD1. Sequences were derived from PBMCs, sampled from a glioma patient whose treatment included an IDH1 peptide vaccine. This clonotype was sampled from a man aged 25-45 years with glioma. CDR3 nucleotides: TGTGCCTGGAGCCTGACAGGGGACCTGTACAATGAGCAGTTCTTC. This translates into CAWSLTGDLYNEQFF.